These 2 T cell receptor beta chains share one sample of origin, sequenced in a study of memory CD4+ T cells and cytomegalovirus serostatus. Only in-frame clones appear in the TCRdb table, and some are missing; sequencing was by immunoSEQ multiplex PCR. There are 25,000 to 35,000 clones in the sample; around 80% occur only once, and under 0.85% lies in the top ten. The sort gate was single viable CD3+CD4+CD8-CD45RO+ cells for memory CD4+ T cells. Material: memory CD4+ T cells from blood. The receptors shown here come from an adult in good health and CMV-seronegative.

Here the CDR3 DNA reads TGTGCCATCAGTGAATCGCGAGAAGCTAACTATGGCTACACCTTC. Protein sequence: CAISESREANYGYTF. The rearrangement uses TRBV10-3 and TRBJ1-2; D call uncertain. Germline values: CDR1 ENHRY, CDR2 SYGVKD. With 3 bases removed from V and 0 bases from J, the gap between germline ends came to 11 bases. CDR3 length: 15 amino acids.

The chain employs TRBV23-1 and TRBJ2-2, with 10 bases that match TRBD1. TRBV23-1 is reported as an ORF; its role is uncertain. Trimming took 0 bases from V and 5 from J; bases not matched to a gene: 12. CDR3 length: 19 residues. The CDR3 region is CASSQSTRTGGFWTGELFF. DNA for the CDR3: TGCGCCAGCAGTCAATCGACCAGGACAGGGGGTTTTTGGACCGGGGAGCTGTTTTTT.